These 2 T cell receptor beta chains were all obtained from the same sample, sequenced in a study of CD8+ T cells in alopecia areata. RNA was isolated and reverse transcribed to cDNA, the sequencing template. Produced via immunoSEQ multiplex PCR; TCRdb's table is partial and in-frame only. The sample lists 90,000 to 120,000 clones, 84% occurring once. Treatment here: oral pan-JAK inhibitor, 5-10 mg twice daily. The sample in question was CD8+ T cells sorted from blood, obtained at week 24, from a patient treated with tofacitinib. These receptors all stem from a human donor with alopecia areata.

V is TRBV7-2 and J is TRBJ2-7, with D perhaps TRBD2 (6 bases). Germline loops: CDR1 SGHTA, CDR2 FQGNSA. The CDR3 extends over 16 amino acids. Trimming removed 4 bases at V and 7 bases at J, with 23 bases between. The CDR3 is CASSYPGEGRLEEQYF. The CDR3 DNA follows: TGTGCCAGCAGCTACCCCGGCGAGGGGCGACTAGAAGAGCAGTACTTC.

The V gene is TRBV6-5, the J gene TRBJ2-5; D perhaps matches TRBD2 (5 bases). V lost 6 bases and J lost 3, with 14 bases in between. Germline V CDR1 and CDR2: MNHEY, SVGAGI. This CDR3 spans 14 amino acids. This chain's CDR3 is CASRRTLMEETQYF. CDR3 nucleotides: TGTGCCAGCAGGCGGACTCTTATGGAAGAGACCCAGTACTTC.